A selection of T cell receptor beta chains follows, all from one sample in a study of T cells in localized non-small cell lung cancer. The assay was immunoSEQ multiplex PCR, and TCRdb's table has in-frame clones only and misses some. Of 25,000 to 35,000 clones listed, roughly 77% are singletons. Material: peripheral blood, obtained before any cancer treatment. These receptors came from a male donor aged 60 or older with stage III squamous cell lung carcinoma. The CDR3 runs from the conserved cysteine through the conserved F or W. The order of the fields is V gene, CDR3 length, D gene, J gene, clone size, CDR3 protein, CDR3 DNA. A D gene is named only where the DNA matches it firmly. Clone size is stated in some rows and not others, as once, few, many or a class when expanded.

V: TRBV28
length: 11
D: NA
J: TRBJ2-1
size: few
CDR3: CASSYETEQFF
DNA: TGTGCCAGCAGTTATGAGACAGAGCAGTTCTTC

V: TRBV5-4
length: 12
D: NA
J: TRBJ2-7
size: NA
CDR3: CASSPDGYEQYF
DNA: TGTGCCAGCAGCCCGGACGGCTACGAGCAGTACTTC

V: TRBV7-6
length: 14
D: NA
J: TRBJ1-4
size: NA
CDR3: CASSRWATNEKLFF
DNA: TGTGCCAGCAGCCGGTGGGCAACTAATGAAAAACTGTTTTTT

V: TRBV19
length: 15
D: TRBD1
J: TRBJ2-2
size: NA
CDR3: CASSMWTGNTGELFF
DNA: TGTGCCAGTAGTATGTGGACAGGGAACACCGGGGAGCTGTTTTTT

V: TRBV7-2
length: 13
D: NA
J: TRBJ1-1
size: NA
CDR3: CASSLGFLSEAFF
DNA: TGTGCCAGCAGCTTAGGTTTCCTGTCCGAAGCTTTCTTT

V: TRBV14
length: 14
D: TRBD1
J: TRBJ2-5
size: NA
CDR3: CASSPPTGSRTQYF
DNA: TGTGCCAGCAGCCCCCCGACAGGGTCACGGACCCAGTACTTC

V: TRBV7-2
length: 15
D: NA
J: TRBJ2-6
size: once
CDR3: CASSLNLGGANVLTF
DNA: TGTGCCAGCAGCCTCAATCTAGGGGGGGCCAACGTCCTGACTTTC

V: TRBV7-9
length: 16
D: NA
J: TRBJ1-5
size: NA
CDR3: CASSLVLGGGRQPQHF
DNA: TGTGCCAGCAGCTTAGTTCTAGGGGGGGGTCGACAGCCCCAGCATTTT

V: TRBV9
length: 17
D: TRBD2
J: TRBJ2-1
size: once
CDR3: CASSVDSFSSGNNEQFF
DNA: TGTGCCAGCAGCGTAGATTCTTTTTCTAGCGGGAACAATGAGCAGTTCTTC

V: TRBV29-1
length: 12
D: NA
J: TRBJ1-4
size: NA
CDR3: CSVWTVNEKLFF
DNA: TGCAGCGTGTGGACAGTGAATGAAAAACTGTTTTTT

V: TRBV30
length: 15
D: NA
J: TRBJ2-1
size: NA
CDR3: CAWSVQIAPVNEQFF
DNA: TGTGCCTGGAGTGTGCAGATAGCGCCAGTCAATGAGCAGTTCTTC

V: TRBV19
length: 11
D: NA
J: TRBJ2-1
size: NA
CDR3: CASTFYNEQFF
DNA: TGTGCCAGTACATTTTACAATGAGCAGTTCTTC

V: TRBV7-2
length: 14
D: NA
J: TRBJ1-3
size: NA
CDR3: CASSIGNSGNTIYF
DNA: TGTGCCAGCAGCATAGGGAATTCTGGAAACACCATATATTTT

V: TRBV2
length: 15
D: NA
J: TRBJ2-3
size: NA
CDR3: CASSDLEPNTDTQYF
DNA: TGTGCCAGCAGTGATCTGGAGCCCAACACAGATACGCAGTATTTT

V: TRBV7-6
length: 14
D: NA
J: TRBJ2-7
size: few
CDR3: CASSSPGGTYEQYF
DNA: TGTGCCAGCAGCTCCCCCGGCGGAACCTACGAGCAGTACTTC

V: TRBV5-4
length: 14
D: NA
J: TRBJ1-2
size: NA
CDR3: CASSWGGSYYGYTF
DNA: TGTGCCAGCAGCTGGGGGGGTTCTTACTATGGCTACACCTTC

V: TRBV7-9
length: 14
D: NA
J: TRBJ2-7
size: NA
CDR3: CASRRGLLSYEQYF
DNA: TGTGCCAGCAGGAGAGGGTTATTATCCTACGAGCAGTACTTC

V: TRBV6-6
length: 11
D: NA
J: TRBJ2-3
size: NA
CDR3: CASSNRDTQYF
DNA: TGTGCCAGCAGCAACAGAGATACGCAGTATTTT

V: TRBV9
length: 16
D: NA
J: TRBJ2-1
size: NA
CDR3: CASSVEGKSSYNEQFF
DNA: TGTGCCAGCAGCGTAGAGGGGAAGAGCTCCTACAATGAGCAGTTCTTC

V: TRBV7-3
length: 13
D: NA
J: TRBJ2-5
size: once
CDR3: CASSLGGRETQYF
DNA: TGTGCCAGCAGCTTAGGAGGGAGAGAGACCCAGTACTTC

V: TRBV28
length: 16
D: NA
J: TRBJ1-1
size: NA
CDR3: CASSFPGRFMNTEAFF
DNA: TGTGCCAGCAGTTTCCCCGGACGATTTATGAACACTGAAGCTTTCTTT

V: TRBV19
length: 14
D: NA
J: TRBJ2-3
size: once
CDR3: CASSQTDSSDTQYF
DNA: TGTGCCAGTAGCCAGACTGACAGCTCAGATACGCAGTATTTT

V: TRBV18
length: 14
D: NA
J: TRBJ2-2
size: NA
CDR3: CASSPSQNTGELFF
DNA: TGTGCCAGCTCACCATCACAGAACACCGGGGAGCTGTTTTTT

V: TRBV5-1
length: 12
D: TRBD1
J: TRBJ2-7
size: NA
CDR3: CASGGTGDEQYF
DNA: TGCGCCAGCGGCGGGACAGGGGACGAGCAGTACTTC

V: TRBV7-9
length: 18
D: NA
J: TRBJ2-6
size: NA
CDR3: CASSFGRALFSGANVLTF
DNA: TGTGCCAGCAGCTTTGGCAGGGCCTTATTCTCTGGGGCCAACGTCCTGACTTTC

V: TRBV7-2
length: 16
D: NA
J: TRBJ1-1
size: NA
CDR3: CASSHLGPPANTEAFF
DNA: TGTGCCAGCAGCCACCTAGGGCCCCCGGCGAACACTGAAGCTTTCTTT

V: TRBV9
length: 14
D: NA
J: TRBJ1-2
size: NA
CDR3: CASSPGDLNYGYTF
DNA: TGTGCCAGCAGCCCAGGGGATCTTAACTATGGCTACACCTTC

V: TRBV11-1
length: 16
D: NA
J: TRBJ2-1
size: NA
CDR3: CASSLADSSSYNEQFF
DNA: TGTGCCAGCAGCTTAGCAGACAGTAGCTCCTACAATGAGCAGTTCTTC

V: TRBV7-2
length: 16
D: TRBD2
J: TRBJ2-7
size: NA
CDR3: CASSYQGLAGLYEQYF
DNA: TGTGCCAGCAGCTACCAGGGGCTAGCGGGACTTTACGAGCAGTACTTC

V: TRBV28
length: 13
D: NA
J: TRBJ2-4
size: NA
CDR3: CASSGPAKNIQYF
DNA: TGTGCCAGCTCGGGTCCAGCCAAAAACATTCAGTACTTC

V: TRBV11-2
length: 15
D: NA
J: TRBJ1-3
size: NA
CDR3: CASSLGGHSGNTIYF
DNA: TGTGCCAGCAGCTTAGGAGGTCACTCTGGAAACACCATATATTTT

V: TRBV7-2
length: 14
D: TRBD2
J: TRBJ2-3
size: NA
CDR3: CASSSLAGLDTQYF
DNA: TGTGCCAGCAGTTCACTAGCGGGATTGGATACGCAGTATTTT

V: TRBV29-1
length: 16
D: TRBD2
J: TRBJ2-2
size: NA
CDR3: CSVPLAWRGGTGELFF
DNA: TGCAGCGTACCTTTAGCGTGGCGGGGGGGTACCGGGGAGCTGTTTTTT

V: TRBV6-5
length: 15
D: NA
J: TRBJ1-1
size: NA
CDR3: CASSYSLGMNTEAFF
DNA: TGTGCCAGCAGTTACTCTCTGGGAATGAACACTGAAGCTTTCTTT

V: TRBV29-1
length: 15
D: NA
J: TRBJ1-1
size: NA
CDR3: CSVMQVTGLNTEAFF
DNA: TGCAGCGTGATGCAGGTCACAGGCCTGAACACTGAAGCTTTCTTT

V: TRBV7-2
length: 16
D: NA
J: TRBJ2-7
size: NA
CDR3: CASSLVSGKNSYEQYF
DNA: TGTGCCAGCAGCCTCGTCTCCGGCAAGAACTCCTACGAGCAGTACTTC

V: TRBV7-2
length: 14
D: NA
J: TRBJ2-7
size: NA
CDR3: CASSSRLESWEQYF
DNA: TGTGCCAGCAGCTCCCGGCTAGAATCATGGGAGCAGTACTTC

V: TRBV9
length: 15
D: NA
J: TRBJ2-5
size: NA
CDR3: CASSADRQFQETQYF
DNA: TGTGCCAGCAGCGCGGATCGACAGTTCCAAGAGACCCAGTACTTC

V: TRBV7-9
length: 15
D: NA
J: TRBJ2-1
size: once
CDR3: CASSPTGHSANEQFF
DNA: TGTGCCAGCAGCCCCACCGGCCATAGCGCCAATGAGCAGTTCTTC

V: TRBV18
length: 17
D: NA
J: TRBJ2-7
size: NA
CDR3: CASSPSGPGSGAAEQYF
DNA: TGTGCCAGCTCACCTTCCGGCCCGGGTTCCGGGGCCGCCGAGCAGTACTTC

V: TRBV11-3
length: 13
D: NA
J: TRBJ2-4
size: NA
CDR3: CASSLDPKNIQYF
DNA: TGTGCCAGCAGCTTAGATCCAAAAAACATTCAGTACTTC

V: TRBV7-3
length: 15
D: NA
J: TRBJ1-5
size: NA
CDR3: CANRRPDEGGWPQHF
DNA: TGTGCCAACAGAAGACCCGACGAGGGCGGGTGGCCCCAGCATTTT

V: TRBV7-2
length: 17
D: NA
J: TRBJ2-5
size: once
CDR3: CASSPQAWEGGGETQYF
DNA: TGTGCCAGCAGCCCCCAGGCCTGGGAGGGAGGGGGAGAGACCCAGTACTTC

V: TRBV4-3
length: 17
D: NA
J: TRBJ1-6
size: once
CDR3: CASSQDVGKGSGSPLHF
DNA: TGCGCCAGCAGCCAAGATGTGGGCAAAGGGAGTGGTTCACCCCTCCACTTT

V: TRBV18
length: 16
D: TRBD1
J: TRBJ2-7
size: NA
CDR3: CASSPPATGGSYEQYF
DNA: TGTGCCAGCTCACCACCCGCGACAGGGGGTTCCTACGAGCAGTACTTC

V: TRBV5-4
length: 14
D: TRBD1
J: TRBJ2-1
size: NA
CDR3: CASSRDRPTGEQFF
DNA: TGTGCCAGCAGCCGGGACAGGCCTACAGGTGAGCAGTTCTTC

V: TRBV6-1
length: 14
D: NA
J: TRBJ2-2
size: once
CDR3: CASSFQSPAGELFF
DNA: TGTGCCAGCAGTTTTCAGAGCCCAGCCGGGGAGCTGTTTTTT

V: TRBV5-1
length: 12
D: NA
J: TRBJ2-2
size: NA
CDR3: CASSLDVGELFF
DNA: TGCGCCAGCAGCTTAGACGTAGGGGAGCTGTTTTTT

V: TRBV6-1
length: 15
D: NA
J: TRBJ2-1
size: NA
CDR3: CASSEITGTSDEQFF
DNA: TGTGCCAGCAGTGAAATCACCGGGACATCTGACGAGCAGTTCTTC

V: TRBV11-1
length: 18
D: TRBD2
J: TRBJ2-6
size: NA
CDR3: CASSQTSGRVSGANVLTF
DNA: TGTGCCAGCAGCCAGACTAGCGGGAGGGTGTCCGGGGCCAACGTCCTGACTTTC

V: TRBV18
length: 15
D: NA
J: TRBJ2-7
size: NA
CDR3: CASSPPHGGSYEQYF
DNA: TGTGCCAGCTCACCACCGCACGGCGGTAGCTACGAGCAGTACTTC

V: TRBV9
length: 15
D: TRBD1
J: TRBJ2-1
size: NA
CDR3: CASSVVGTGDNEQFF
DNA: TGTGCCAGCAGCGTAGTCGGGACAGGGGACAATGAGCAGTTCTTC

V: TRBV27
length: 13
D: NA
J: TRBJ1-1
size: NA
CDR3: CASSLRSSTEAFF
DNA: TGTGCCAGCAGTTTGAGGTCCTCTACTGAAGCTTTCTTT

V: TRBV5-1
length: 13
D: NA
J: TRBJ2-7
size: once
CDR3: CASSLSGAMEQYF
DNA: TGCGCCAGCAGCTTAAGTGGGGCTATGGAGCAGTACTTC

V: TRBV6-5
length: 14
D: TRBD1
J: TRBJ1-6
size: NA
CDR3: CASSSWTGNSPLHF
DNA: TGTGCCAGCAGTTCTTGGACAGGGAACTCACCCCTCCACTTT